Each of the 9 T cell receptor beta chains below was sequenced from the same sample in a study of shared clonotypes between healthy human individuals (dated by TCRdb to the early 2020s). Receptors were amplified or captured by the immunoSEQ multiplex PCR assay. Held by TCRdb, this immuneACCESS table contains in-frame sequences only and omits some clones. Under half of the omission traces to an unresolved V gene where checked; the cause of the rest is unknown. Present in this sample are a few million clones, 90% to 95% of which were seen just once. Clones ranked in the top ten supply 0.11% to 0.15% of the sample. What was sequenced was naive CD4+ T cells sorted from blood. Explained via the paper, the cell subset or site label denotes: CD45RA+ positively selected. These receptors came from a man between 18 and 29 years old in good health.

The DNA for the CDR3 is TGTGCCACCAGCAGAGATCCCGGAGGGACTGAAGCTTTCTTT. Translation: CATSRDPGGTEAFF. The gene calls are TRBV15 and TRBJ1-1; D is unresolved. V lost 0 bases and J lost 5, with 10 bases in between. The CDR3 runs to 14 residues. Germline-derived CDR1 and CDR2 are LNHNV and YYDKDF (reference sequence).

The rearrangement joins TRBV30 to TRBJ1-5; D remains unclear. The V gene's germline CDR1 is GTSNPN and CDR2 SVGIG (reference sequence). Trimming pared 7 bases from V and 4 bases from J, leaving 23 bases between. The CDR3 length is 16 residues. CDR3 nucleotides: TGTGCCTCCGCGGACCCTTCTATTTTGGGAAATCAGCCCCAGCATTTT. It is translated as CASADPSILGNQPQHF.

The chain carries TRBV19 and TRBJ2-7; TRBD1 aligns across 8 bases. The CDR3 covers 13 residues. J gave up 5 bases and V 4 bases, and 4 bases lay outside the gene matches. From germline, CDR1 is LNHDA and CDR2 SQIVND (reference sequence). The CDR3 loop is CASSNQGAHEQYF. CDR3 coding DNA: TGTGCCAGTAGTAATCAGGGGGCCCACGAGCAGTACTTC.

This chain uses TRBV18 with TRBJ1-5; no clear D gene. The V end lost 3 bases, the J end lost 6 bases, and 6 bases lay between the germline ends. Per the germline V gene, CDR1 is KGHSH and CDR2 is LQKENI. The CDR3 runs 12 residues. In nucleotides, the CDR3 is TGTGCCAGCTCACCGTCGGGTCAGCCCCAGCATTTT. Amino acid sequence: CASSPSGQPQHF.

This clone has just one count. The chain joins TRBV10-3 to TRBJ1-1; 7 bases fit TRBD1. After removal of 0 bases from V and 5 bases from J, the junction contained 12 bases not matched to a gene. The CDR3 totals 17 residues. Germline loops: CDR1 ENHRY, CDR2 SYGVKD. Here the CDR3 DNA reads TGTGCCATCAGTGAGTCAATGGCGAGGGCACAGGGGACTGAAGCTTTCTTT. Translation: CAISESMARAQGTEAFF.

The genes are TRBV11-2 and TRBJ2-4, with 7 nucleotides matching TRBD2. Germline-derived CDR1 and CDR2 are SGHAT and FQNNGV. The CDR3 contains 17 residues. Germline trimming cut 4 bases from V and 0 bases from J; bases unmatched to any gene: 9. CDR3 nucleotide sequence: TGTGCCAGCAGCTACGCGGGACTAACTATAGCCAAAAACATTCAGTACTTC. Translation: CASSYAGLTIAKNIQYF. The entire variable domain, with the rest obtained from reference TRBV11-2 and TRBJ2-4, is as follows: EAGVAQSPRYKIIEKRQSVAFWCNPISGHATLYWYQQILGQGPKLLIQFQNNGVVDDSQLPKDRFSAERLKGVDSTLKIQPAKLEDSAVYLCASSYAGLTIAKNIQYFGAGTRLSVL.

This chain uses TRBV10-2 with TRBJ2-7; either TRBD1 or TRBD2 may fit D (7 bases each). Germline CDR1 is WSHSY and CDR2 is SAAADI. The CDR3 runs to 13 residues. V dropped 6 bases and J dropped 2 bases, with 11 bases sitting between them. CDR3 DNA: TGCGCCAGCAGAGCAGGGGGGGCCTACGAGCAGTACTTC. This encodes CASRAGGAYEQYF.

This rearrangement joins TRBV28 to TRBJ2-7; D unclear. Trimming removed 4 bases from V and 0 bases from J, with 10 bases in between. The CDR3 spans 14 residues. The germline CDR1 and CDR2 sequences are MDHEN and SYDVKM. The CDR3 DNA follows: TGTGCCAGCAGTTCCCCCAAAAGCTCCTACGAGCAGTACTTC. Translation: CASSSPKSSYEQYF.

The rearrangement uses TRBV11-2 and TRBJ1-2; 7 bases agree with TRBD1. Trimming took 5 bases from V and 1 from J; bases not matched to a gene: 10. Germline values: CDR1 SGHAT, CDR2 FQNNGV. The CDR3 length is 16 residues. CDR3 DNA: TGTGCCAGCAGCCTTCCAGGGACAGCCGATAACTATGGCTACACCTTC. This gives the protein CASSLPGTADNYGYTF.